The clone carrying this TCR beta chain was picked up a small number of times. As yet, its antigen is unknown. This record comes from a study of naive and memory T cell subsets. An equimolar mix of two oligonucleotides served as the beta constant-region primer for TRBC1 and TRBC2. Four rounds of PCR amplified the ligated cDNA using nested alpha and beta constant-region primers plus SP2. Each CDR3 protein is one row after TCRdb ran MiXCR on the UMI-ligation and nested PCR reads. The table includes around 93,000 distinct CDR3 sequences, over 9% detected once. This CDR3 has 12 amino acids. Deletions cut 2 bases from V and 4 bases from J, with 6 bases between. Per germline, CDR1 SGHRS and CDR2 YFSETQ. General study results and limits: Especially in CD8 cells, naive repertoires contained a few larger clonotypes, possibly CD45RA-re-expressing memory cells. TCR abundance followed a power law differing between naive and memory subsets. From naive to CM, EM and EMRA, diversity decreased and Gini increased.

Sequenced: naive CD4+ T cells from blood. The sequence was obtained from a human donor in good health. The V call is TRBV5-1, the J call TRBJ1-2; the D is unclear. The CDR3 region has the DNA TGCGCCAGCAGCTTAGAGGCCTATGGCTACACCTTC. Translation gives CASSLEAYGYTF.